These 15 T cell receptor beta chains came from one sample sequenced in a study of blood T cell repertoires in COVID-19. TCRdb's copy holds only in-frame clones and misses some; the assay was immunoSEQ multiplex PCR. The sample carries about 170,000 clones, approximately 87% recorded once. Source material: peripheral blood. Receptors originate from an older woman with COVID-19, enrolled during active disease.

CDR3 in amino acids: CASSHAGAGNTIYF. CDR3 DNA sequence: TGCGCCAGCAGCCACGCAGGCGCTGGAAACACCATATATTTT. The V and J genes are TRBV4-3 and TRBJ1-3; no definite D call. CDR1 is LGHNA, CDR2 YSLEER, per germline. V dropped 3 bases and J dropped 2 bases, with 8 bases sitting between them. The CDR3 has 14 amino acids.

V usage is TRBV6-6 and J usage is TRBJ1-5; D not certain. The germline V gene encodes CDR1 MNHNY and CDR2 SVGAGI (reference sequence). The CDR3 is 15 amino acids. The V gene lost 0 bases and the J gene lost 0 bases, with 6 bases spanning the gap. CDR3 coding DNA: TGTGCCAGCAGTTACTCGACAAATAGCAATCAGCCCCAGCATTTT. Its protein is CASSYSTNSNQPQHF.

This chain joins TRBV4-3 and TRBJ2-7; D gene uncertain. Germline V CDR1 and CDR2: LGHNA, YSLEER. This CDR3 spans 14 amino acids. V was cut by 0 bases and J by 0 bases, with 6 bases left in between. In DNA form, the CDR3 reads TGCGCCAGCAGCCAAGACGCAGGCTCCTACGAGCAGTACTTC. Protein: CASSQDAGSYEQYF.

The chain employs TRBV3-1 (or the pseudogene TRBV3-2) and TRBJ1-1; 7 bases agree with TRBD1. Germline CDR1 and CDR2: LGHDT and YNNKEL (reference sequence). CDR3 length: 14 residues. Unmatched junction bases numbered 5, after V lost 5 bases and J lost 2 bases. The CDR3 DNA sequence: TGTGCCAGCAGCACCCGACAGGGCAACACTGAAGCTTTCTTT. This translates into CASSTRQGNTEAFF.

V and J are TRBV29-1 and TRBJ2-7, with TRBD2 matching 11 bases. Germline lookup yields CDR1 SQVTM and CDR2 ANQGSEA. The trim removed 7 bases at V and 2 bases at J, leaving 1 base unmatched. The CDR3 runs to 12 residues. CDR3 bases: TGCAGCGCGGGACTAGCGGCCTACGAGCAGTACTTC. Residues: CSAGLAAYEQYF.

The CDR3 reads CASSPGLLYEQYF. The CDR3 nucleotides read TGTGCCAGCAGCCCCGGACTGCTCTACGAGCAGTACTTC. The gene calls are TRBV5-4 and TRBJ2-7, with D perhaps TRBD2 (5 bases). The CDR3 contains 13 residues. CDR1 SGHNT and CDR2 YYREEE come from the germline V gene (reference sequence). V was pared by 4 bases and J by 3 bases, with 11 bases between.

The V and J genes are TRBV7-2 and TRBJ2-7; 9 bases align to TRBD2. The junction had 3 bases not matched to a gene; V was cut back by 3 bases and J by 6 bases. CDR1 and CDR2 from the germline V gene are SGHTA and FQGNSA. CDR3 length equals 13 residues. The CDR3 region is CASSLREGSEQYF. In DNA form, the CDR3 reads TGTGCCAGCAGCTTGCGGGAGGGGAGCGAGCAGTACTTC.

This clone was detected a few times. V is TRBV6-5 and J is TRBJ2-7, with 7 bases matching TRBD1. Germline V gene lookup returns CDR1 MNHEY and CDR2 SVGAGI. V lost 6 bases, J lost 6 bases, and 8 bases stayed unmatched. This CDR3 region has 13 residues. CDR3 sequence (DNA): TGTGCCAGCAGCGACAGGGTTGACTCCGAGCAGTACTTC. It encodes CASSDRVDSEQYF.

The table lists this clone with a few counts. CDR3 protein: CASSPGQANYEQYF. In DNA form, the CDR3 reads TGTGCCAGTAGTCCGGGACAGGCTAACTACGAGCAGTACTTC. The chain couples TRBV19 to TRBJ2-7; TRBD1 agrees at 8 bases. Trimming removed 5 bases from V and 3 bases from J; junction bases left unmatched: 6. This CDR3 is built from 14 residues. Looked up from germline, CDR1 is LNHDA and CDR2 is SQIVND (reference sequence).

This rearrangement joins TRBV29-1 to TRBJ1-5; perhaps TRBD1 as D (5 bases). The germline V gene has CDR1 SQVTM and CDR2 ANQGSEA. The ends were cut back, 8 bases at V and 3 bases at J, with 14 bases in the middle. The CDR3 sequence is 13 residues long. The CDR3: CSTSGGTNQPQHF. The CDR3 DNA sequence: TGCAGCACCTCTGGGGGGACCAATCAGCCCCAGCATTTT.

The V and J genes are TRBV5-1 and TRBJ1-3; D is unclear. The CDR3 totals 14 residues. V lost 4 bases to trimming and J lost 4 bases, with 12 bases between them. The germline gives CDR1 SGHRS, CDR2 YFSETQ. The CDR3: CASSAAGLGNTIYF. In nucleotides, the CDR3 is TGCGCCAGCAGCGCCGCGGGGTTAGGAAACACCATATATTTT. Full variable domain (missing parts from reference TRBV5-1 and TRBJ1-3): KAGVTQTPRYLIKTRGQQVTLSCSPISGHRSVSWYQQTPGQGLQFLFEYFSETQRNKGNFPGRFSGRQFSNSRSEMNVSTLELGDSALYLCASSAAGLGNTIYFGEGSWLTVV.

The chain joins TRBV27 to TRBJ2-3; D gene ambiguous. CDR1 and CDR2 (germline): MNHEY, SMNVEV (reference sequence). The CDR3 is 15 amino acids. V lost 4 bases and J 4 bases, leaving 15 bases between the germline ends. The CDR3: CASSWQSPSPDTQYF. The CDR3 DNA reads as TGTGCCAGCAGTTGGCAGTCCCCCTCCCCAGATACGCAGTATTTT.

V gene TRBV5-1 combines with J gene TRBJ2-5, with 7 bases fitting TRBD1. Germline V CDR1 and CDR2: SGHRS, YFSETQ. V lost 0 bases, J lost 5 bases, and 4 bases stayed unmatched. The CDR3 spans 14 residues. The chain's CDR3 is CASSLAPRGETQYF. CDR3 nucleotide sequence: TGCGCCAGCAGCTTGGCCCCCAGGGGGGAGACCCAGTACTTC.

This sequence joins TRBV4-2 and TRBJ1-1; no clear D gene. The V gene's germline CDR1 is LGHNA and CDR2 YNFKEQ. CDR3 length: 14 residues. V lost 4 bases to trimming and J lost 0 bases, with 9 bases between them. The CDR3 nucleotides are TGTGCCAGCAGCCTCCAGCGTATGAACACTGAAGCTTTCTTT. This sequence encodes CASSLQRMNTEAFF.

The CDR3 protein is CASSSPSRQGLYGYTF. CDR3 nucleotide sequence: TGTGCCAGCAGTTCCCCATCTCGACAGGGACTCTATGGCTACACCTTC. V gene TRBV27 combines with J gene TRBJ1-2, with 7 bases fitting TRBD1. This CDR3 comprises 16 residues. CDR1 is MNHEY and CDR2 is SMNVEV in the germline V gene (reference sequence). V lost 4 bases and J lost 4; bases outside the gene matches: 12.